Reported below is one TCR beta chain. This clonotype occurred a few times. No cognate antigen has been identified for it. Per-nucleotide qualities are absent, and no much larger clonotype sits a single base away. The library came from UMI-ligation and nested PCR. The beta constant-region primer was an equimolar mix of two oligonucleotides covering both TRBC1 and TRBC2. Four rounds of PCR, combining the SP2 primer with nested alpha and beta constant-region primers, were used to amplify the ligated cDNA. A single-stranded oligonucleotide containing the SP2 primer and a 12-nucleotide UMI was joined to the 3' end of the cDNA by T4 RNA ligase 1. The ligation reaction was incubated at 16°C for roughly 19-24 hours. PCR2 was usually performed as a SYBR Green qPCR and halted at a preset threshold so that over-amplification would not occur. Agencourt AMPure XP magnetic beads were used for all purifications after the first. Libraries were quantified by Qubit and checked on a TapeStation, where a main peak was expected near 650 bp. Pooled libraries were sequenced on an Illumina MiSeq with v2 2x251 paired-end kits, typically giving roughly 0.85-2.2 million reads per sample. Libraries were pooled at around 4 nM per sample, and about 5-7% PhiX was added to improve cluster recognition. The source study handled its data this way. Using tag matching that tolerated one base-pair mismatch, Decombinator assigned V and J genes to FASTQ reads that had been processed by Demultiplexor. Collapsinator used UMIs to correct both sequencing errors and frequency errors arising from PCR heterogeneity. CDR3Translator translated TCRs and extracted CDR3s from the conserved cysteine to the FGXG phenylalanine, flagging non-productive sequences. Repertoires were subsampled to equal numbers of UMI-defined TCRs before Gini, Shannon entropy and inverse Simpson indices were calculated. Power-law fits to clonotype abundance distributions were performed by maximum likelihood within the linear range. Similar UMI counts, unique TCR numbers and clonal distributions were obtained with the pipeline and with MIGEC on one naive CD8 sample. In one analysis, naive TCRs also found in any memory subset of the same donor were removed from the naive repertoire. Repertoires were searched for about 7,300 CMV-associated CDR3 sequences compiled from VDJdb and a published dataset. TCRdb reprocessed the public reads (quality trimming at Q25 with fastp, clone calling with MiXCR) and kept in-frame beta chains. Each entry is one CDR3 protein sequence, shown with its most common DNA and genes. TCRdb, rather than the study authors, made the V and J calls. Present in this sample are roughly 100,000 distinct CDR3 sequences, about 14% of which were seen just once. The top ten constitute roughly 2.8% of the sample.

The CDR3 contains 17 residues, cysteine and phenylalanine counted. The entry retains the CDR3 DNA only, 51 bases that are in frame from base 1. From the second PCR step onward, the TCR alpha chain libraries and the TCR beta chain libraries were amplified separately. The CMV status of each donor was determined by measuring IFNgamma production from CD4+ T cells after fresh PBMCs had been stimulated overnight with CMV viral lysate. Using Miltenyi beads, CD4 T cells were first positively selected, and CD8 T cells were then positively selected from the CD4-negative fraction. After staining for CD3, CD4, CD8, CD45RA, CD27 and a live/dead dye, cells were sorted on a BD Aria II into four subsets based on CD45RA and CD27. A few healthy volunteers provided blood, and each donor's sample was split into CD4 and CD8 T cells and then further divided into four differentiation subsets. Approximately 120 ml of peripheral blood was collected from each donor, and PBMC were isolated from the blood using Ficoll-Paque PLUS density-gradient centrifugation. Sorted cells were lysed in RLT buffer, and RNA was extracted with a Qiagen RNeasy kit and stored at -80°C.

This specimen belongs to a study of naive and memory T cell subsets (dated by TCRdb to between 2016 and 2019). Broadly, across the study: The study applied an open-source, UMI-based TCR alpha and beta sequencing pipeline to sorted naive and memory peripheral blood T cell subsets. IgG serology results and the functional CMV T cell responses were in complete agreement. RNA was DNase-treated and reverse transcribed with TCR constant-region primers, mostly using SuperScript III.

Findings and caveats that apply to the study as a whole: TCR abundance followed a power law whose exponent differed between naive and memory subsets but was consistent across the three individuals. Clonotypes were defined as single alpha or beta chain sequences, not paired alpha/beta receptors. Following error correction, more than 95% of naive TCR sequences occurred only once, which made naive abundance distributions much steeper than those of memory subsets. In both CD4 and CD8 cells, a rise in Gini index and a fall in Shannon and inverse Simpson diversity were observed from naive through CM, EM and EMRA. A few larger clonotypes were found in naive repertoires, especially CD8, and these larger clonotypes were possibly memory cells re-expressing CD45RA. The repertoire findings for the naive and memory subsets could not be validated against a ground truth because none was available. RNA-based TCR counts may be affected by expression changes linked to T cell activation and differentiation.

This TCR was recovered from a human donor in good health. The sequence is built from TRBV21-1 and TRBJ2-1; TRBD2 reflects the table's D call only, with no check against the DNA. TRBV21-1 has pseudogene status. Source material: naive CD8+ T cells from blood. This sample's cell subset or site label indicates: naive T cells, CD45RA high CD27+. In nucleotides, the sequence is TGTGCCAGCAGCAAAGGAGAAGCGGGAGCAAACTACAATGAGCAGTTCTTC. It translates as CASSKGEAGANYNEQFF.